The present T cell receptor beta chain was sequenced within a study of human T cells and chemical hapten exposure. Study-level information: Each patch test put 0.01% DPC on the upper back, and results were read at 6 days.

TCRdb passed the RACE reads through MiXCR, listing each CDR3 protein once. The sample holds tens of thousands of distinct CDR3 sequences, 8.5% to 9% seen once. Time point meaning: patch test 2, 6 weeks after DPC sensitization. Described treatment: therapeutic diphenylcyclopropenone sensitization with weekly scalp DPC. This clonotype was seen a few times. The antigen is unknown. Germline values: CDR1 SGHNT, CDR2 YYREEE (reference sequence). Trimming took off 1 base at V and 4 bases at J, with 12 bases between the two ends. CDR3 length equals 16 residues. Points from the study as a whole: There was no change with DPC sensitization in TCRs above 1 in 1000 frequency. Every donor had alopecia, and their immune response may therefore differ from healthy people's.

This receptor was identified in a woman aged 45 to 65 with alopecia areata. Some clones in this sample may be carry-over from other donors' samples. The V gene is TRBV5-4, the J gene TRBJ2-6; D unresolved. The material was whole blood, obtained in connection with sensitization to the hapten diphenylcyclopropenone (DPC). Written as DNA, the CDR3 is TGTGCCAGCAGCTTGTCGGACCTGGCGGGGGCCAACGTCCTGACTTTC. Translation gives CASSLSDLAGANVLTF. Full variable domain (missing parts from reference TRBV5-4 and TRBJ2-6): ETGVTQSPTHLIKTRGQQVTLRCSSQSGHNTVSWYQQALGQGPQFIFQYYREEENGRGNFPPRFSGLQFPNYSSELNVNALELDDSALYLCASSLSDLAGANVLTFGAGSRLTVL.